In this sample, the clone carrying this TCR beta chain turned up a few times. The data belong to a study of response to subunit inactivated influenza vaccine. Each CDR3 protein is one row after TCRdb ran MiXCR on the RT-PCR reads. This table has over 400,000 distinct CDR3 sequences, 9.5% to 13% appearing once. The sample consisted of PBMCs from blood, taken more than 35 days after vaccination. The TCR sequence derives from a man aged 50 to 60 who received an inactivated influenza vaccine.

This CDR3 is CASSFYTGPGELFF. The CDR3 region has the DNA TGTGCCAGCAGTTTCTATACGGGGCCCGGGGAGCTGTTTTTT. The V gene is TRBV28, the J gene TRBJ2-2; D is possibly TRBD1 or TRBD2 (5 bases each). Germline lookup yields CDR1 MDHEN and CDR2 SYDVKM. The V end lost 3 bases, the J end lost 6 bases, and 11 bases lay between the germline ends. The CDR3 length is 14 residues.